This T cell receptor beta chain was sequenced during a study of T cells in localized non-small cell lung cancer. Findings and caveats of the study: Heterogeneity is still possible, as just one tumor region was sequenced. Elevated blood T cell density was associated with longer overall survival. Among the tissues sampled, uninvolved adjacent lung had the highest T cell clonality, above tumor. For the top 100 tumor clones, a median about 56 also appeared in adjacent lung.

About this clone: Its antigen is not known.

Only in-frame clones appear in the TCRdb table, and some are missing; sequencing was by immunoSEQ multiplex PCR. The profile shows 90,000 to 95,000 clones, roughly 87% of them singletons. The CDR3 runs to 14 residues. Germline V gene sequence: CDR1 SGHDT, CDR2 YYEEEE. Trimming left V 4 bases short and J 1 base short, with 11 bases between. The chain couples TRBV5-6 to TRBJ2-5; D is unresolved. This sequence originates from a man aged 35 to 70 with stage I squamous cell lung carcinoma. The sample was peripheral blood, taken before any cancer treatment. The DNA for the CDR3 is TGTGCCAGCAGCCCGCCAGGACGCCAAGAGACCCAGTACTTC. It encodes CASSPPGRQETQYF. The variable domain in full, with the rest retrieved from reference TRBV5-6 and TRBJ2-5, is DAGVTQSPTHLIKTRGQQVTLRCSPKSGHDTVSWYQQALGQGPQFIFQYYEEEERQRGNFPDRFSGHQFPNYSSELNVNALLLGDSALYLCASSPPGRQETQYFGPGTRLLVL.